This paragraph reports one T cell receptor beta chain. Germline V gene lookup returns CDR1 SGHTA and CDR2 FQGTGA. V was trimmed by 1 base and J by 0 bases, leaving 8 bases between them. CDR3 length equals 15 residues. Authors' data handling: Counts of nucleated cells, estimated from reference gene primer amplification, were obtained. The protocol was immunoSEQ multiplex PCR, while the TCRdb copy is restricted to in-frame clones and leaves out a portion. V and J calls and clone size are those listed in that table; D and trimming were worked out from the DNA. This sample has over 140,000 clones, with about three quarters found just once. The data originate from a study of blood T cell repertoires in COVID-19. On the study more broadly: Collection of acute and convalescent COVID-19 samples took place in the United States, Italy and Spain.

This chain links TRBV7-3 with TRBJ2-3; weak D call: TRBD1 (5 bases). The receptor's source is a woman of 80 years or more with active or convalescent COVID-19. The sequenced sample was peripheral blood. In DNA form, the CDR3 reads TGTGCCAGCAGCTTAATGTCAGGGAGCACAGATACGCAGTATTTT. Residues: CASSLMSGSTDTQYF.